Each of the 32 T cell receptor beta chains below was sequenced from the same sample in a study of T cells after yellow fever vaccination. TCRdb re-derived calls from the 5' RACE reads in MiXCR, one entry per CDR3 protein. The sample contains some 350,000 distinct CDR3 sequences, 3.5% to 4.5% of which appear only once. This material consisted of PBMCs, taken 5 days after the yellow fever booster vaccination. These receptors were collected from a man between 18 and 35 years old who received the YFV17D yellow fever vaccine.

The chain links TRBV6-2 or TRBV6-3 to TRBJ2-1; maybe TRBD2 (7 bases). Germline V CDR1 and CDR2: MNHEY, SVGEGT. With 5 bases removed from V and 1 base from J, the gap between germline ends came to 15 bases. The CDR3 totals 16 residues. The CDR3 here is CASSTPRGGSYNEQFF. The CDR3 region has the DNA TGTGCCAGCAGTACACCAAGGGGGGGATCCTACAATGAGCAGTTCTTC.

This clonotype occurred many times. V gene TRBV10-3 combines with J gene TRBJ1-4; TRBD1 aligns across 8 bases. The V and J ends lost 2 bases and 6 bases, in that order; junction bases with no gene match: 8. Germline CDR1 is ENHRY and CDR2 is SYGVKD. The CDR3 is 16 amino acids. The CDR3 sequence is CAISERGQGADEKLFF. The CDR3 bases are TGTGCCATCAGTGAGCGGGGTCAGGGGGCAGATGAAAAACTGTTTTTT.

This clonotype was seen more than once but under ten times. The CDR3 DNA reads as TGCAGTGCGCAGCCGGGGGGATGGGATCAGCCCCAGCATTTT. Its protein product is CSAQPGGWDQPQHF. The rearrangement links TRBV20-1 to TRBJ1-5, with TRBD1 as a possible D gene (5 bases). The CDR3 spans 14 residues. The V gene lost 6 bases and the J gene lost 5 bases, with 17 bases spanning the gap. Germline values: CDR1 DFQATT, CDR2 SNEGSKA (reference sequence).

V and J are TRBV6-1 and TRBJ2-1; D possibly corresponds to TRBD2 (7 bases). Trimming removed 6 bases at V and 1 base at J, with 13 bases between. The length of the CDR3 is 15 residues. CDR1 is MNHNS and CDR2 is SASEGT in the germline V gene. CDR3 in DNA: TGTGCCAGCAGGGAGGGGGGGGCTTCCTACAATGAGCAGTTCTTC. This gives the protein CASREGGASYNEQFF.

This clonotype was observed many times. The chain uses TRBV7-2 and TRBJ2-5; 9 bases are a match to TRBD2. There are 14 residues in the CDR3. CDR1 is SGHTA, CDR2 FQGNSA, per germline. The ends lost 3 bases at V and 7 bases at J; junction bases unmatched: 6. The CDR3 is CASSFGGGAVTQYF. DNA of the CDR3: TGTGCCAGCAGCTTCGGCGGGGGGGCCGTGACCCAGTACTTC.

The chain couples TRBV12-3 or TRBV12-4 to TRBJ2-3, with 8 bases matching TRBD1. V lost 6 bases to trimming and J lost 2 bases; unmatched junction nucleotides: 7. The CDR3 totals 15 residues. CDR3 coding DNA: TGTGCCAGCAGCATCGGGACAGGCGACACAGATACGCAGTATTTT. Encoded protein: CASSIGTGDTDTQYF.

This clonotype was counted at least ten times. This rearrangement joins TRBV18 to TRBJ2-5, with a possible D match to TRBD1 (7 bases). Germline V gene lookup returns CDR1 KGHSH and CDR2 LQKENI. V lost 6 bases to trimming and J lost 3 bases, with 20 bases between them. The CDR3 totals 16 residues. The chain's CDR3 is CASSPPRETGEETQYF. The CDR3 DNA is TGTGCCAGCTCGCCTCCGCGGGAAACAGGGGAAGAGACCCAGTACTTC.

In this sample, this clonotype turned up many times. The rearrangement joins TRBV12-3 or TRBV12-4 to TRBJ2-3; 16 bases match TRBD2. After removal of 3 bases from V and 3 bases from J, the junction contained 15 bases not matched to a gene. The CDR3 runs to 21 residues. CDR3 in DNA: TGTGCCAGCAGTTTTTGGTCGACCGGGACTAGCGGGGGGGCTGGTACAGATACGCAGTATTTT. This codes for CASSFWSTGTSGGAGTDTQYF.

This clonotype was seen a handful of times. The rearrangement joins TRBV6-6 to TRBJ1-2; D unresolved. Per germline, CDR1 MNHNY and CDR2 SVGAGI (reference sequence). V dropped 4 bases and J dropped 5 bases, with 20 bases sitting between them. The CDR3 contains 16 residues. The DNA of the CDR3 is TGTGCCAGCAGTTCACCTCGGACCCTTGGAGTATATGGCTACACCTTC. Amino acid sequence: CASSSPRTLGVYGYTF.

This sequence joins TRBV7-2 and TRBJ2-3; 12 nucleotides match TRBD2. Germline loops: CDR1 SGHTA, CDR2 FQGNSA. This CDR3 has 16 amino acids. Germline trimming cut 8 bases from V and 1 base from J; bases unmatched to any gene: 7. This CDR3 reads CASLVASGGGTDTQYF. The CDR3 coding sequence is TGTGCCAGCTTAGTAGCTAGCGGGGGGGGCACAGATACGCAGTATTTT.

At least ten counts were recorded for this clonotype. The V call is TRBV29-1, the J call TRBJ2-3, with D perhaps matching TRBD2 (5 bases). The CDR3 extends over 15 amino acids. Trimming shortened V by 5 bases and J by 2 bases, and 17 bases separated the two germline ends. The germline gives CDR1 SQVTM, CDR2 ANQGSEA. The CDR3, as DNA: TGCAGCGTTTCGACGGGGATCCTCTTCACAGATACGCAGTATTTT. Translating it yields CSVSTGILFTDTQYF.

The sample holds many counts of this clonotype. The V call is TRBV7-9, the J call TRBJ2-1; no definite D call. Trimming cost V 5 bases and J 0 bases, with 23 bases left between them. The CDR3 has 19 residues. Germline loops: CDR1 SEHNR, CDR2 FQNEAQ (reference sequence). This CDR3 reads CASSPPFPRANSSYNEQFF. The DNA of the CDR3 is TGTGCCAGCAGCCCGCCCTTCCCGCGAGCCAACAGCTCCTACAATGAGCAGTTCTTC.

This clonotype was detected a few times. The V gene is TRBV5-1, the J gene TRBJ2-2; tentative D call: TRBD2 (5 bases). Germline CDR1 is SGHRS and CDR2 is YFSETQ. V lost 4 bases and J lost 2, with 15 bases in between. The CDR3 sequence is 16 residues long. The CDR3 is CASSNQLAINTGELFF. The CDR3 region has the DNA TGCGCCAGCAGCAACCAATTAGCGATAAACACCGGGGAGCTGTTTTTT.

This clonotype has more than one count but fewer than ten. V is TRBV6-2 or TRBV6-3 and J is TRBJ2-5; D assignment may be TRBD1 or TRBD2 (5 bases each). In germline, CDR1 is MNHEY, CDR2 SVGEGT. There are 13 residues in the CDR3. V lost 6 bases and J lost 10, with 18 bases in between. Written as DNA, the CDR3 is TGTGCCAGCAGCCCTACTGGGACCCAGATCCAGTACTTC. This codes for CASSPTGTQIQYF.

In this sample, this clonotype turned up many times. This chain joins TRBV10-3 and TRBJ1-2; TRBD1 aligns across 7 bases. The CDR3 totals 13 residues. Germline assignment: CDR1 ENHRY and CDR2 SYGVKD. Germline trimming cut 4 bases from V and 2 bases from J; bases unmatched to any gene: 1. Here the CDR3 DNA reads TGTGCCATCAGTGTACAGGGGAACTATGGCTACACCTTC. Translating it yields CAISVQGNYGYTF.

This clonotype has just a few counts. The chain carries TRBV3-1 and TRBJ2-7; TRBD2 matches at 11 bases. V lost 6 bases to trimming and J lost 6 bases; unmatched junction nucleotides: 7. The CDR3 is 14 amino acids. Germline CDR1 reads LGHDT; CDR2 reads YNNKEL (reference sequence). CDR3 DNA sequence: TGTGCCAGCAGTCGTTGGACTAGCGGGCGCGAGCAGTACTTC. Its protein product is CASSRWTSGREQYF.

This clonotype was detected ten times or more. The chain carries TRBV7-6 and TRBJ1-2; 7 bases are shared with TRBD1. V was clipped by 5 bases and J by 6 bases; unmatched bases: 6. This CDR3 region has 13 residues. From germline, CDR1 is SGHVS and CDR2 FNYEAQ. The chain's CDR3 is CASSQTTGNGYTF. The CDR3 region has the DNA TGTGCCAGCAGCCAGACGACAGGGAATGGCTACACCTTC. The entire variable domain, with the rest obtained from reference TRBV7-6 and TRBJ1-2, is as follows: GAGVSQSPRYKVTKRGQDVALRCDPISGHVSLYWYRQALGQGPEFLTYFNYEAQQDKSGLPNDRFSAERPEGSISTLTIQRTEQRDSAMYRCASSQTTGNGYTFGSGTRLTVV.

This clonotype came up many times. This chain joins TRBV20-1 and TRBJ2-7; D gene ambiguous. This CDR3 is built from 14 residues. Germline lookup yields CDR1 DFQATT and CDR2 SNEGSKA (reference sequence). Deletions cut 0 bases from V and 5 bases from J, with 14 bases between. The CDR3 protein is CSARDRYVGNEQYV. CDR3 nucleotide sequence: TGCAGTGCTAGAGATAGGTATGTCGGCAACGAGCAGTACGTC.

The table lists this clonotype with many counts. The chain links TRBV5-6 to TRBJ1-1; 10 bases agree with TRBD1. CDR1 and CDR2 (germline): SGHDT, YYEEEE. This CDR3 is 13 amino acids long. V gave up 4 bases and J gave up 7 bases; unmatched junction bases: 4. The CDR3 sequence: CASSPWTGGEAFF. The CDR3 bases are TGTGCCAGCAGCCCTTGGACAGGGGGTGAAGCTTTCTTT.

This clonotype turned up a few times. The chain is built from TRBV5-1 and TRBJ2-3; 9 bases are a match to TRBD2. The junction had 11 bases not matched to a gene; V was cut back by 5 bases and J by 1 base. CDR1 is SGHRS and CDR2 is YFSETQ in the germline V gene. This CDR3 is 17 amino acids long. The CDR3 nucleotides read TGCGCCAGCAGTGCGGGTATAGCGGGGGCCGGCACAGATACGCAGTATTTT. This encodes CASSAGIAGAGTDTQYF. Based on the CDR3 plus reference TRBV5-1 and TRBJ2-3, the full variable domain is KAGVTQTPRYLIKTRGQQVTLSCSPISGHRSVSWYQQTPGQGLQFLFEYFSETQRNKGNFPGRFSGRQFSNSRSEMNVSTLELGDSALYLCASSAGIAGAGTDTQYFGPGTRLTVL.

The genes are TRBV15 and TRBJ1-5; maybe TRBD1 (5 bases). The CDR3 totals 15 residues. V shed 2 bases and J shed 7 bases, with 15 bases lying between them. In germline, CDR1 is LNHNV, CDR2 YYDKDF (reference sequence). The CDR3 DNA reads TGTGCCACCAGCAGAACCCTAGGGACGGGGCAGCCCCAGCATTTT. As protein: CATSRTLGTGQPQHF.

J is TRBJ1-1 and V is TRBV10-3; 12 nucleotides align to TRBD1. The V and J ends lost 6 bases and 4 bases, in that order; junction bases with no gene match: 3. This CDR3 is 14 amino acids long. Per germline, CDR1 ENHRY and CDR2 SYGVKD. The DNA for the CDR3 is TGTGCCATCAGCACGGGACAGGGGGCCACTGAAGCTTTCTTT. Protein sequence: CAISTGQGATEAFF.

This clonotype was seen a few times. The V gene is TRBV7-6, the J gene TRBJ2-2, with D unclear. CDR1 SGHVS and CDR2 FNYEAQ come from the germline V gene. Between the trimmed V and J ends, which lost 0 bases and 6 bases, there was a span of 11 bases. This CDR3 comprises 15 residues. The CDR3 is CASSLAGIRAGELFF. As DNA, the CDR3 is TGTGCCAGCAGCTTAGCGGGCATACGCGCCGGGGAGCTGTTTTTT.

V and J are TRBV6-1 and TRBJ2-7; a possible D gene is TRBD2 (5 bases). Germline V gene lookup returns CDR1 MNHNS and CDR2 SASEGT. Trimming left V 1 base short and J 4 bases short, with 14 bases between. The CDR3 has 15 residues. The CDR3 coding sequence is TGTGCCAGCAGTGAAGTTGAGGTCTCGGGGTACGAGCAGTACTTC. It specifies CASSEVEVSGYEQYF.

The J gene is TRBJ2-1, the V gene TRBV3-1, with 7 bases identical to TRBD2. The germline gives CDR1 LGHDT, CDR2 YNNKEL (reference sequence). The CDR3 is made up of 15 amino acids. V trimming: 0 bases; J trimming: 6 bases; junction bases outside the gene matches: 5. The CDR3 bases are TGTGCCAGCAGCCAAGAAGCGGGGATACCCAATGAGCAGTTCTTC. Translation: CASSQEAGIPNEQFF.

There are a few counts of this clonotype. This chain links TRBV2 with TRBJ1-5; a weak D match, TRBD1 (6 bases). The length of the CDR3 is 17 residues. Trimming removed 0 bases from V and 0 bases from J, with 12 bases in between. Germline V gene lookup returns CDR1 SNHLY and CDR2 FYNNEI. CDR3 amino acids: CASSEAKGGYSNQPQHF. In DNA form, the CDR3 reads TGTGCCAGCAGTGAAGCAAAGGGGGGTTATAGCAATCAGCCCCAGCATTTT.

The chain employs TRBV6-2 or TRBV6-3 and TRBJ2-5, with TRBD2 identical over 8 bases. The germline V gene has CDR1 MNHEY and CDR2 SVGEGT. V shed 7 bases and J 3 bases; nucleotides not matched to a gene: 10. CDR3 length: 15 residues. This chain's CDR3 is CASTSRLLAEETQYF. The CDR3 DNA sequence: TGTGCCAGCACTTCAAGACTACTAGCGGAAGAGACCCAGTACTTC.

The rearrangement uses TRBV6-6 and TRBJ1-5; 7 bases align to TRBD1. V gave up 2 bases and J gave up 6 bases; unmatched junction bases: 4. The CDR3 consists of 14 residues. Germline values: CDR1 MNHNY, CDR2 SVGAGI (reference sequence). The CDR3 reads CASSYGQASQPQHF. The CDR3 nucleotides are TGTGCCAGCAGTTACGGACAGGCCAGTCAGCCCCAGCATTTT.

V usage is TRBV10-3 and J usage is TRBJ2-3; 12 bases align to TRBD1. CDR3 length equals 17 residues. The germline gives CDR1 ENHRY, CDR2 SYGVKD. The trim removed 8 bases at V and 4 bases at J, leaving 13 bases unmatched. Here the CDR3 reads CAIAKFGTGGMADTQYF. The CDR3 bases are TGTGCCATCGCAAAATTCGGGACAGGGGGCATGGCAGATACGCAGTATTTT.

The CDR3 DNA reads as TGCGCCAGCAGCTTGGGAGGGTATGGGGGCGTTGAAGCTTTCTTT. This encodes CASSLGGYGGVEAFF. This chain links TRBV5-1 with TRBJ1-1, with D possibly matching TRBD1 (6 bases). The V gene lost 0 bases and the J gene lost 7 bases, with 16 bases spanning the gap. CDR1 and CDR2 (germline): SGHRS, YFSETQ. There are 15 residues in the CDR3.

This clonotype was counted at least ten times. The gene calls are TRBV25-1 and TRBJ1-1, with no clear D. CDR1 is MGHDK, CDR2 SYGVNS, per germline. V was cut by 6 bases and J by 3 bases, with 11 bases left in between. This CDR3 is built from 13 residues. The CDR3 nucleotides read TGTGCCAGCAGCTCGATGGGAGACACTGAAGCTTTCTTT. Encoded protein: CASSSMGDTEAFF.

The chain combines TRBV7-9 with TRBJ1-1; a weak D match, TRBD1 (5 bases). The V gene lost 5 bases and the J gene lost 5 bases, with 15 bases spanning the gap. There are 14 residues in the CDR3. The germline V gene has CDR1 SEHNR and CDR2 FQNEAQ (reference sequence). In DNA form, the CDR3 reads TGTGCCAGCAGCCTCCCCCAGGGCGGGACTGAAGCTTTCTTT. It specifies CASSLPQGGTEAFF.